The following is a T cell receptor (beta chain) sequence with its context. PCR used 60 Vbeta primers and 13 Jbeta primers. Using immunoSEQ multiplex PCR, the repertoire was profiled, and TCRdb retains in-frame clones only, with some absent. The table shows more than 150,000 clones, with about 82% occurring only once. This entry is derived from a study of cytomegalovirus exposure and HLA in healthy donors. The material sequenced was PBMCs. This clonotype was sampled from a woman in her thirties in good health and CMV-seronegative.

CDR3 region: CASSLEGLAGGPNTDTQYF. CDR3 nucleotide sequence: TGCGCCAGCAGCTTGGAGGGACTAGCGGGGGGGCCGAACACAGATACGCAGTATTTT. The chain combines TRBV5-1 with TRBJ2-3, with 16 bases matching TRBD2. The CDR3 has 19 amino acids. Germline V gene data show CDR1 as SGHRS and CDR2 as YFSETQ. V dropped 0 bases and J dropped 2; count of bases not matched to a gene: 6.